This T cell receptor (beta chain) comes out of a study of CD8 T cells in Susac syndrome. The CDR3 sequence is 15 residues long. The V segment lost 3 bases and the J segment 10 bases; nucleotides outside the gene matches: 12. Germline CDR1 is MNHEY and CDR2 is SMNVEV (reference sequence). The study's findings and limits: The authors acknowledged that the study's TCR sequencing and HLA analysis involved relatively few individuals.

The study used treatment-naive patients who had stable or active relapsing-remitting disease as multiple sclerosis controls. TEMRA cells were enriched by FACS, and CD4+ and CD8+ T cells were negatively isolated. RNA was extracted with the RNeasy kit, and a quantity of about 0.45 to 1 ug was reverse transcribed using random hexamers. The immunoSEQ assay covered 54 Vbeta and 13 Jbeta segments for CDR3. MiXCR, applied by TCRdb to the immunoSEQ multiplex PCR reads, yields one record per CDR3 protein. The sample has approximately 200,000 distinct CDR3 sequences; approximately 90% are singletons. About this clonotype itself: Its specificity is unknown.

The sample comprised CD8+ T cells from PBMCs. The V call is TRBV27, the J call TRBJ2-1, with 7 bases that match TRBD2. This TCR came from a human donor with multiple sclerosis. CDR3 nucleotides: TGTGCCAGCAGTTTGGCCAGGGCCCAAGCGGGGGAGCAGTTCTTC. It translates to CASSLARAQAGEQFF.